This TCR beta chain was documented in a study of technical replicates of blood from a handful of donors. Looked up from germline, CDR1 is SGDLS and CDR2 is YYNGEE. The length of the CDR3 is 15 residues. V was shortened by 0 bases and J by 4 bases, with 13 bases between the two germline ends. The repertoire was sequenced with immunoSEQ multiplex PCR; TCRdb's copy has only in-frame clones and lacks some. The sample lists tens of thousands of clones; about 95% were seen once. The source of this sequence is a human donor in good health. The V gene is TRBV9, the J gene TRBJ1-1; TRBD1 might be the D (5 bases). Sequenced material: T cells isolated from PBMCs. CDR3: CASSVEAGRGTEAFF. The CDR3 nucleotides are TGTGCCAGCAGCGTAGAGGCAGGGAGGGGCACTGAAGCTTTCTTT.